Listed below are T cell receptor beta chains from one sample, sequenced in a study of T cells after yellow fever vaccination. TCRdb ran MiXCR on the 5' RACE reads and lists one entry per CDR3 protein. The profile covers 610,000 or so distinct CDR3 sequences, with about 12% appearing a single time and more than 13% taken by the ten largest. The material sequenced was PBMCs, taken on the day of the yellow fever booster vaccination. These receptors came from a man under 40 who received the YFV17D yellow fever vaccine. The CDR3 runs from the conserved cysteine through the conserved F or W. The D gene is left open where the match is weak. Clone size is stated in some rows and not others, as once, few, many or a class when expanded.

>TRBD1|TRBV18|TRBJ1-5|NA
CASSPIAGQLNQPQHF
TGTGCCAGCTCACCAATAGCGGGACAGCTAAATCAGCCCCAGCATTTT
>TRBD1|TRBV4-2|TRBJ2-7|NA
CASSRQGRGADRGLPSSYEQYF
TGTGCCAGCAGCCGCCAAGGGAGGGGGGCGGACAGGGGCCTACCTAGCTCCTACGAGCAGTACTTC
>TRBD2|TRBV18|TRBJ2-1|NA
CASSLVSGMGGGDNEQFF
TGTGCCAGCTCACTAGTCAGCGGGATGGGGGGAGGCGACAATGAGCAGTTCTTC
>NA|TRBV6-1|TRBJ2-2|many
CASSPGTTGELFF
TGTGCCAGCAGTCCGGGTACGACCGGGGAGCTGTTTTTT
>NA|TRBV5-1|TRBJ2-2|NA
CASRLDSANTGELFF
TGCGCCAGCAGATTAGACAGCGCGAACACCGGGGAGCTGTTTTTT
>NA|TRBV25-1|TRBJ2-3|NA
CASSVAGRGNTDTQYF
TGTGCCAGCAGTGTGGCCGGGAGAGGGAACACAGATACGCAGTATTTT
>NA|TRBV15|TRBJ2-3|few
CATAWLGDTQYF
TGTGCCACCGCCTGGTTGGGGGATACGCAGTATTTT
>TRBD1|TRBV28|TRBJ2-5|NA
CASSGLKTGTGSQVETQYF
TGTGCCAGCAGTGGATTAAAAACCGGGACAGGGTCCCAAGTGGAGACCCAGTACTTC
>NA|TRBV5-1|TRBJ2-2|few
CASSTGTVIGELFF
TGCGCCAGCAGCACGGGGACGGTAATCGGGGAGCTGTTTTTT
>NA|TRBV20-1|TRBJ1-2|NA
CSARDLPGEGYTF
TGCAGTGCTAGAGACCTGCCAGGGGAAGGCTACACCTTC
>NA|TRBV20-1|TRBJ1-6|NA
CSARSRARSPLHF
TGCAGTGCTAGGTCCAGAGCCCGTTCACCCCTCCACTTT
>NA|TRBV20-1|TRBJ2-7|few
CSASPIRGKSYEQYF
TGCAGTGCCTCCCCCATTAGGGGGAAATCCTACGAGCAGTACTTC
>TRBD1|TRBV6-1|TRBJ2-5|many
CASTGQGRGKTQYF
TGTGCCAGCACCGGACAGGGTAGGGGCAAGACCCAGTACTTC
>NA|TRBV20-1|TRBJ2-5|few
CSARLGAHVQETQYF
TGCAGTGCTAGACTCGGGGCGCACGTCCAAGAGACCCAGTACTTC
>TRBD1|TRBV5-1|TRBJ2-3|few
CASSLGTGGGDTQYF
TGCGCCAGCAGCTTGGGTACAGGGGGCGGAGATACGCAGTATTTT
>NA|TRBV7-2|TRBJ2-3|many
CASSFITDTQYF
TGTGCCAGCAGCTTTATAACAGATACGCAGTATTTT
>TRBD2|TRBV12-3/TRBV12-4|TRBJ2-1|once
CASSGTSGIYEQFF
TGTGCCAGCAGCGGGACTAGCGGGATATATGAGCAGTTCTTC
>NA|TRBV4-3|TRBJ2-1|few
CASSQSPRLDEQFF
TGCGCCAGCAGCCAAAGTCCTCGGTTGGATGAGCAGTTCTTC
>NA|TRBV29-1|TRBJ2-1|NA
CSVANSNEQFF
TGCAGCGTTGCAAACAGCAATGAGCAGTTCTTC
>TRBD2|TRBV10-3|TRBJ2-1|few
CAISGLADRIQFF
TGTGCCATCAGTGGACTAGCGGACCGAATCCAGTTCTTC
>NA|TRBV9|TRBJ1-1|NA
CASSSQDGWTEAFF
TGTGCCAGCAGCTCACAGGACGGGTGGACTGAAGCTTTCTTT
>NA|TRBV20-1|TRBJ2-7|once
CSASTDQAYEQYF
TGCAGTGCCTCAACAGACCAAGCCTACGAGCAGTACTTC
>NA|TRBV20-1|TRBJ2-7|NA
CSAVRDSPYEQYF
TGCAGTGCTGTCCGGGACTCCCCCTACGAGCAGTACTTC
>NA|TRBV27|TRBJ1-2|few
CASSDRGPSNYGYTF
TGTGCCAGCAGTGACCGTGGACCATCAAACTATGGCTACACCTTC
>NA|TRBV7-2|TRBJ2-7|few
CASSLGTIPPWEQYF
TGTGCCAGCAGCTTAGGGACAATCCCTCCCTGGGAGCAGTACTTC
>TRBD1|TRBV7-3|TRBJ2-1|once
CASSLTDVQGAEQFF
TGTGCCAGCAGCTTAACGGACGTACAGGGGGCTGAGCAGTTCTTC
>NA|TRBV14|TRBJ2-5|few
CASSQDRSYTETQYF
TGTGCCAGCAGCCAAGATCGGTCTTATACAGAGACCCAGTACTTC
>TRBD1|TRBV5-1|TRBJ2-5|NA
CASSLATGTQETQYF
TGCGCCAGCAGCTTGGCGACAGGGACCCAAGAGACCCAGTACTTC
>NA|TRBV7-2|TRBJ2-3|NA
CASSPGPKPGLSQYF
TGTGCCAGCAGCCCGGGACCCAAACCGGGGTTATCGCAGTATTTT
>NA|TRBV6-5|TRBJ1-5|few
CASSSLGQPQHF
TGTGCCAGCAGTTCGTTAGGGCAGCCCCAGCATTTT
>NA|TRBV12-3/TRBV12-4|TRBJ1-6|few
CASSPGSVYNSPLHF
TGTGCCAGCAGCCCGGGATCGGTTTATAATTCACCCCTCCACTTT
>NA|TRBV21-1|TRBJ2-7|few
CASSNLLAGGHEQYF
TGTGCCAGCAGCAATTTGCTAGCGGGAGGTCACGAGCAGTACTTC
>NA|TRBV20-1|TRBJ1-5|few
CSAREGQPQHF
TGCAGTGCTAGAGAAGGACAGCCCCAGCATTTT
>NA|TRBV7-9|TRBJ2-5|NA
CASSHPDLEQETQYF
TGTGCCAGCAGCCACCCGGACCTCGAACAAGAGACCCAGTACTTC
>TRBD1|TRBV20-1|TRBJ1-1|few
CSGGEVGRGATEAFF
TGCAGTGGAGGTGAGGTCGGCAGGGGGGCCACTGAAGCTTTCTTT
>NA|TRBV5-1|TRBJ2-1|few
CASSLERGEQFF
TGCGCCAGCAGCTTGGAACGGGGTGAGCAGTTCTTC
>NA|TRBV15|TRBJ2-3|many
CATSQGRKDTQYF
TGTGCCACCAGCCAGGGACGAAAAGATACGCAGTATTTT
>TRBD1|TRBV28|TRBJ2-1|NA
CASSLTGQGANEQFF
TGTGCCAGCAGTTTAACGGGACAGGGGGCTAATGAGCAGTTCTTC
>TRBD2|TRBV11-2|TRBJ2-3|once
CASSRISGTTTDTQYF
TGTGCCAGCAGCAGAATTAGCGGGACCACCACAGATACGCAGTATTTT
>NA|TRBV29-1|TRBJ1-1|few
CSASATNTEAFF
TGCAGCGCCTCAGCAACGAACACTGAAGCTTTCTTT
>NA|TRBV5-6|TRBJ2-3|NA
CASSFRGTSTDTQYF
TGTGCCAGCAGCTTTCGCGGAACTAGCACAGATACGCAGTATTTT